These 18 T cell receptor beta chains were all obtained from the same sample, sequenced in a study of blood T cells in healthy people across ages. Through a sample-barcoded 5' primer and a J-beta primer mix, a second PCR was run for roughly 6 to 12 cycles. TCRdb fed the 5' RACE reads into MiXCR, producing one record per CDR3 protein. Among approximately 900,000 distinct CDR3 sequences listed, about 48% were seen once. Sequences were obtained from blood. The receptors were gathered from a young man in good health.

The chain uses TRBV3-1 and TRBJ2-3, with 7 bases identical to TRBD1. The CDR3 totals 15 residues. From germline, CDR1 is LGHDT and CDR2 YNNKEL (reference sequence). The V segment lost 6 bases and the J segment 3 bases; nucleotides outside the gene matches: 9. The CDR3 here is CASSLDRVKTDTQYF. In DNA form, the CDR3 reads TGTGCCAGCAGTCTCGACAGGGTAAAGACAGATACGCAGTATTTT.

V and J are TRBV7-9 and TRBJ2-1, with TRBD1 identical over 8 bases. Germline V gene lookup returns CDR1 SEHNR and CDR2 FQNEAQ (reference sequence). V lost 6 bases, J lost 6 bases, and 7 bases stayed unmatched. This CDR3 spans 14 amino acids. CDR3 nucleotide sequence: TGTGCCAGCAGAGACGGGACAGGCCTCAATGAGCAGTTCTTC. Protein: CASRDGTGLNEQFF.

This sequence joins TRBV29-1 and TRBJ1-2; the match to TRBD1 covers 7 bases. From germline, CDR1 is SQVTM and CDR2 ANQGSEA. Trimming cost V 7 bases and J 7 bases; bases outside gene matches: 18. The CDR3 consists of 15 residues. In DNA, the CDR3 is TGCAGCGCCCTCAGGGACAGCCCTAAATCAGGTGGCTACACCTTC. It is translated as CSALRDSPKSGGYTF.

This clonotype was observed many times. The rearrangement links TRBV6-1 to TRBJ2-3; 13 nucleotides line up with TRBD2. This CDR3 is 14 amino acids long. The V gene's germline CDR1 is MNHNS and CDR2 SASEGT. V was pared by 8 bases and J by 4 bases, with 3 bases of the junction left unmatched. CDR3 nucleotide sequence: TGTGCCAGCCGGACTAGCGGGGGCCCAGATACGCAGTATTTT. This codes for CASRTSGGPDTQYF.

This clonotype has only one observation. The gene calls are TRBV2 and TRBJ2-7; D unresolved. Germline V CDR1 and CDR2: SNHLY, FYNNEI. V shed 5 bases and J shed 7 bases, with 21 bases lying between them. The length of the CDR3 is 15 residues. CDR3 sequence (DNA): TGTGCCAGCAGTCCCCAGCCCCTACCGGGCGATGAGCAGTACTTC. Protein sequence: CASSPQPLPGDEQYF.

Note on this clonotype: Germline is not matched at one junction end, which may reflect a read error. The chain employs TRBV11-3 and TRBJ2-7; D call uncertain. CDR3 length: 14 amino acids. CDR1 and CDR2 from the germline V gene are SGHNT and YENEEA. The CDR3 nucleotides read TGTGCCAGCAGCCCCCTGGTCGCGACCTACGAGCAGTGCTTC. The encoded protein is CASSPLVATYEQCF.

The chain links TRBV4-1 to TRBJ2-7; 10 positions match TRBD1. CDR1 and CDR2 (germline): MGHRA, YSYEKL. V was clipped by 1 base and J by 2 bases; unmatched bases: 5. The CDR3 runs to 16 residues. The DNA of the CDR3 is TGCGCCAGCAGCCAAGGCCCGGGACAGGGGACCTACGAGCAGTACTTC. Its protein product is CASSQGPGQGTYEQYF.

The chain has TRBV9 and TRBJ2-6; D is undetermined. Germline CDR1 is SGDLS and CDR2 is YYNGEE. Trimming took 4 bases from V and 0 from J, leaving 14 bases between them. The CDR3 spans 17 residues. The CDR3 loop reads CASSPQLASSGANVLTF. CDR3 coding DNA: TGTGCCAGCAGCCCACAGCTCGCATCCTCTGGGGCCAACGTCCTGACTTTC.

V and J are TRBV29-1 and TRBJ2-1; unclear D gene. This CDR3 spans 10 amino acids. The V end was cut by 3 bases, the J end by 7 bases, with 4 bases between. Germline V gene lookup returns CDR1 SQVTM and CDR2 ANQGSEA. The CDR3 here is CSVESNEQFF. CDR3 DNA: TGCAGCGTTGAGTCGAATGAGCAGTTCTTC.

A word on this clonotype: This may come from a read error, since a much larger clone is one base off. The J gene is TRBJ2-1, the V gene TRBV7-2; D tentatively fits TRBD1 or TRBD2 (5 bases each). The DNA end is more similar to TRBJ2-7, so the J call may be wrong. Germline V gene data show CDR1 as SGHTA and CDR2 as FQGNSA. The CDR3 loop spans 16 amino acids. The CDR3 bases are TGTGCCAGCAGCTTACTCTCGGGGACCATCTACAATGAGCAGTACTTC. Protein sequence: CASSLLSGTIYNEQYF.

CDR3 in DNA: TGCAGTGCTAGTCCACCGCTCGGGGCCCTACAAGAGACCCAGTACTTC. Its protein is CSASPPLGALQETQYF. The chain links TRBV20-1 to TRBJ2-5, with D perhaps TRBD1 or TRBD2 (5 bases each). The V end was cut by 3 bases, the J end by 2 bases, with 19 bases between. The CDR3 loop spans 16 amino acids. Germline V gene lookup returns CDR1 DFQATT and CDR2 SNEGSKA (reference sequence).

The rearrangement uses TRBV20-1 and TRBJ2-7; a possible D gene is TRBD1 (6 bases). Looked up from germline, CDR1 is DFQATT and CDR2 is SNEGSKA (reference sequence). Trimming removed 6 bases from V and 2 bases from J, with 17 bases in between. The CDR3 extends over 14 amino acids. CDR3 amino acids: CSAIRQDGTYEQYF. CDR3 DNA: TGCAGTGCGATAAGACAGGACGGCACCTACGAGCAGTACTTC.

This chain joins TRBV6-5 and TRBJ2-3, with 7 bases matching TRBD2. Germline loops: CDR1 MNHEY, CDR2 SVGAGI. The CDR3 runs to 12 residues. With V trimmed by 11 bases and J by 5 bases, 7 bases remained unmatched. The CDR3 DNA reads as TGTGCCTCGCGGACTAGTGGAGATACGCAGTATTTT. This translates into CASRTSGDTQYF.

The chain combines TRBV12-3 or TRBV12-4 with TRBJ2-5; tentatively, D is TRBD1 (6 bases). CDR3 size: 13 residues. V was cut by 6 bases and J by 5 bases, with 13 bases left in between. CDR3 sequence (DNA): TGTGCCAGCAGCAAACAGGGTACGGAGACCCAGTACTTC. It yields the protein CASSKQGTETQYF.

The V and J genes are TRBV5-6 and TRBJ1-5; D perhaps matches TRBD1 (6 bases). The CDR3 loop spans 15 amino acids. Germline CDR1 is SGHDT and CDR2 is YYEEEE. Trimming pared 4 bases from V and 6 bases from J, leaving 17 bases between. The CDR3 protein is CASSRQGIERQPQHF. The DNA of the CDR3 is TGTGCCAGCAGCCGTCAGGGGATTGAGCGTCAGCCCCAGCATTTT.

This clonotype was observed a few times. In DNA, the CDR3 is TGCGCCAGCAGTGACAGGGGCCGGAGCACAGATACGCAGTATTTT. Its translation is CASSDRGRSTDTQYF. The genes are TRBV10-2 and TRBJ2-3; perhaps TRBD1 as D (6 bases). The germline V gene encodes CDR1 WSHSY and CDR2 SAAADI. V shed 3 bases and J shed 0 bases, with 10 bases lying between them. CDR3 length: 15 amino acids.

In this sample, this clonotype turned up a few times. The chain's CDR3 is CASSEGTSGSETQYF. The CDR3 DNA reads TGTGCCAGCAGCGAGGGGACTAGCGGCTCGGAGACCCAGTACTTC. J is TRBJ2-7 and V is TRBV9, with 11 bases aligning to TRBD2. The DNA matches TRBJ2-5 better at its end, which makes the J call doubtful. The CDR3 contains 15 residues. The germline V gene encodes CDR1 SGDLS and CDR2 YYNGEE.

The chain links TRBV12-3 or TRBV12-4 to TRBJ2-5; the D gene could be TRBD1 or TRBD2 (5 bases each). Trimming removed 5 bases from V and 5 bases from J, with 18 bases in between. This CDR3 spans 15 amino acids. The CDR3 protein is CASSDIQGPHETQYF. The CDR3 DNA reads as TGTGCCAGCAGTGATATTCAGGGACCCCACGAGACCCAGTACTTC.